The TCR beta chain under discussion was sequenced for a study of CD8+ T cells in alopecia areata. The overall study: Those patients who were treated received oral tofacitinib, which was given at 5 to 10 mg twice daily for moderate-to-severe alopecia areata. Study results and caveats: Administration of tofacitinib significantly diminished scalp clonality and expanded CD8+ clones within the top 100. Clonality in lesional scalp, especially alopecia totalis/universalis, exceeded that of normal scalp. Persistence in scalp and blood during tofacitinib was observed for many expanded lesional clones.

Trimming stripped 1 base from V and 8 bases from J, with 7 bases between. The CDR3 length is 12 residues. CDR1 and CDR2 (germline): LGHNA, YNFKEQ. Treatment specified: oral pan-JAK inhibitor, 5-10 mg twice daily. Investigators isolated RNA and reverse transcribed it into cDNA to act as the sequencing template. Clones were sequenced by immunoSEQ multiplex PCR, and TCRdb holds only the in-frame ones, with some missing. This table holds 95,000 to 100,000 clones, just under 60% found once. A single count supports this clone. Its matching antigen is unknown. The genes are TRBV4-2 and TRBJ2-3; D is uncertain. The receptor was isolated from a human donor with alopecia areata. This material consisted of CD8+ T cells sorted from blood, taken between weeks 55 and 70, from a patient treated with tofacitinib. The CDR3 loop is CASSQGDGTQYF. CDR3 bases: TGTGCCAGCAGCCAAGGCGACGGTACGCAGTATTTT.